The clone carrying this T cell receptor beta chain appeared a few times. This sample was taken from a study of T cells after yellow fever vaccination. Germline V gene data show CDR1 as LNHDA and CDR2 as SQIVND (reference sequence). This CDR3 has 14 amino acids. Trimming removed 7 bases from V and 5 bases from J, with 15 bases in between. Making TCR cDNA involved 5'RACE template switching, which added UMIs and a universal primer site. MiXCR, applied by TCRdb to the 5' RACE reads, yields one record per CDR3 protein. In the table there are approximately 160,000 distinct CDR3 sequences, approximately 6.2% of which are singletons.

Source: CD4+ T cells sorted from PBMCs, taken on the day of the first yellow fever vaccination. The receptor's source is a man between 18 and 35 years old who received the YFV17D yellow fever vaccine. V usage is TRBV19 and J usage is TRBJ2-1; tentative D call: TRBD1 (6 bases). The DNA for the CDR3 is TGTGCCAGTAAGTTGCAGGGGAAGGACAATGAGCAGTTCTTC. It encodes CASKLQGKDNEQFF.